This is a list of T cell receptor beta chains from one sample in a study of beta chain features in type 1 diabetes. Assay used: immunoSEQ multiplex PCR; TCRdb lists only in-frame clones, some missing. The sample holds 130,000 to 150,000 clones; 6.9% are singletons and the top ten take about 1.5%. Sequencing was performed on central memory CD4+ T cells from blood. These receptors were collected from a woman aged 30 to 39 in good health. CDR3s include the opening cysteine and the closing phenylalanine or tryptophan. A D gene is named only where the DNA matches it firmly. Clone size appears in some rows only: once, few, many, or a class for an expanded clone.

clone_size d_call v_call cdr3_aa
few TRBD1 TRBV29-1 CSAGLAGGNEKLFF
- - TRBV18 CASSPLRTDSGNTIYF
few - TRBV28 CASSLFRGGETQYF
few - TRBV18 CASSPPRTSAEQYF
few TRBD2 TRBV7-2 CASSPAGVYNEQFF
- TRBD1 TRBV4-1 CASSQGQGEGNQPQHF
few - TRBV6-1 CASSEAGYEAGDTEAFF
- - TRBV28 CASSLGHGEKLFF
few - TRBV6-6 CASRAHTGELFF
- - TRBV28 CASSSTAMNTEAFF
few - TRBV28 CASIRVGSTEAFF
- - TRBV28 CASSLSGSENIQYF
- TRBD1 TRBV28 CASSTDRAGANVLTF
few - TRBV19 CASSTQNTDTQYF
- - TRBV7-3 CASSLSSGNIQYF
- TRBD1 TRBV6-6 CASSRWGGQGDDGAFF
few TRBD2 TRBV7-9 CASSQAGGGGETQYF
few TRBD1 TRBV7-9 CASSRQGGQTQYF
- TRBD1 TRBV5-1 CASSSATGRRENGYTF
- - TRBV6-5 CASSGTLNTDTQYF
- TRBD2 TRBV7-3 CASSPSSGGANTGELFF
few - TRBV29-1 CSVEDLPGVLGTGELFF
many - TRBV18 CASSPLTGGRTSGANVLTF
many - TRBV7-3 CASSLAFGDTQYF
few - TRBV11-2 CASSPGVEQYF
many TRBD2 TRBV10-3 CASNGGGGHNEQFF
- - TRBV7-2 CASSAQGGEQYF